The next 21 T cell receptor beta chains were all read from a single sample in a study of T cell responses to AZD1222 COVID-19 vaccine. Using immunoSEQ multiplex PCR, the repertoire was profiled, and TCRdb retains in-frame clones only, with some absent. This sample has approximately 160,000 clones, with 75% to 95% found just once. The material was peripheral blood, obtained on day 0 of AZD1222 vaccination. Receptors originate from an adult in good health.

CDR3 bases: TGTGCCAGCAGCCTATCAGGGGGAGGCGGCTACACCTTC. Protein: CASSLSGGGGYTF. The V gene is TRBV14, the J gene TRBJ1-2; 7 nucleotides agree with TRBD1. There are 13 residues in the CDR3. In germline, CDR1 is SGHDN, CDR2 FVKESK. The V and J ends lost 4 bases and 8 bases, in that order; junction bases with no gene match: 7.

V gene TRBV12-3 or TRBV12-4 combines with J gene TRBJ1-1; D gene unclear. The CDR3 consists of 13 residues. V was trimmed by 1 base and J by 1 base, leaving 4 bases between them. The CDR3: CASSLGANTEAFF. CDR3 in DNA: TGTGCCAGCAGTTTAGGGGCGAACACTGAAGCTTTCTTT.

The rearrangement links TRBV7-2 to TRBJ2-7, with D possibly matching TRBD1 (5 bases). V shed 1 base and J shed 6 bases, with 13 bases lying between them. There are 14 residues in the CDR3. CDR1 and CDR2 (germline): SGHTA, FQGNSA. CDR3 in amino acids: CASSLVGRVGEQYF. CDR3 in DNA: TGTGCCAGCAGCTTAGTGGGCAGGGTCGGCGAGCAGTACTTC.

V usage is TRBV5-8 and J usage is TRBJ1-6; the D is unclear. V was clipped by 0 bases and J by 5 bases, with 9 bases between them. The CDR3 is 15 residues long. Germline V CDR1 and CDR2: SGHTS, YDEGEE. CDR3 DNA: TGTGCCAGCAGCTTGGGCGGGGTCGATAATTCACCCCTCCACTTT. Translating it yields CASSLGGVDNSPLHF.

The CDR3 DNA reads TGTGCCAGCAGCCCTATAGCGGGGCAAGAGACCCAGTACTTC. This codes for CASSPIAGQETQYF. The chain employs TRBV5-4 and TRBJ2-5, with TRBD2 identical over 8 bases. The germline V gene has CDR1 SGHNT and CDR2 YYREEE (reference sequence). This CDR3 spans 14 amino acids. Unmatched junction bases numbered 4, after V lost 4 bases and J lost 2 bases.

The chain carries TRBV15 and TRBJ1-1; no reliable D call. CDR3 length: 16 amino acids. Germline CDR1 LNHNV, CDR2 YYDKDF (reference sequence). Trimming removed 0 bases at V and 3 bases at J, with 14 bases between. The CDR3 protein is CATSREFAEADTEAFF. CDR3 DNA sequence: TGTGCCACCAGCAGAGAGTTCGCAGAAGCGGACACTGAAGCTTTCTTT.

This clone showed up just a few times. The chain employs TRBV24-1 and TRBJ1-2; D unresolved. Germline CDR1 reads KGHDR; CDR2 reads SFDVKD. V gave up 3 bases and J gave up 0 bases, with 7 bases separating them. This CDR3 spans 14 amino acids. As DNA, the CDR3 is TGTGCCACCAGTGATACGTGGACTAACTATGGCTACACCTTC. As protein: CATSDTWTNYGYTF.

This chain uses TRBV19 with TRBJ1-5; D is perhaps TRBD1 (6 bases). The germline V and J ends were trimmed by 5 bases and 9 bases, with 20 bases remaining between them. The CDR3 totals 15 residues. Germline values: CDR1 LNHDA, CDR2 SQIVND (reference sequence). CDR3 residues: CASSPPTGPFGPQHF. The CDR3 coding sequence is TGTGCCAGTAGTCCCCCCACAGGGCCTTTTGGGCCCCAGCATTTT.

This clone showed up just a few times. The chain has TRBV7-9 and TRBJ2-4, with D tentatively TRBD1 or TRBD2 (6 bases each). This CDR3 has 14 amino acids. The ends were cut back, 3 bases at V and 8 bases at J, with 14 bases in the middle. Germline values: CDR1 SEHNR, CDR2 FQNEAQ (reference sequence). The DNA for the CDR3 is TGTGCCAGCAGCTTCCGGGGGCGCTCGGACATTCAGTACTTC. It yields the protein CASSFRGRSDIQYF.

The gene calls are TRBV5-1 and TRBJ2-7; possible D gene TRBD2, 5 bases. Trimming took off 0 bases at V and 0 bases at J, with 7 bases between the two ends. The CDR3 totals 14 residues. CDR1 is SGHRS and CDR2 is YFSETQ in the germline V gene. In nucleotides, the CDR3 is TGCGCCAGCAGCTTGGAACGGGGCTCCTACGAGCAGTACTTC. Protein product: CASSLERGSYEQYF. Using reference TRBV5-1 and TRBJ2-7 for the parts outside the CDR3, the full variable domain is KAGVTQTPRYLIKTRGQQVTLSCSPISGHRSVSWYQQTPGQGLQFLFEYFSETQRNKGNFPGRFSGRQFSNSRSEMNVSTLELGDSALYLCASSLERGSYEQYFGPGTRLTVT.

This clone appeared a single time. V and J are TRBV7-9 and TRBJ1-6; D might be TRBD1 (5 bases). Trimming pared 2 bases from V and 10 bases from J, leaving 12 bases between. The CDR3 totals 14 residues. From germline, CDR1 is SEHNR and CDR2 FQNEAQ (reference sequence). The CDR3 loop reads CASSLFTEGSPLHF. The CDR3 bases are TGTGCCAGCAGCTTATTTACGGAGGGGTCACCCCTCCACTTT.

V is TRBV28 and J is TRBJ2-7; TRBD2 might be the D (6 bases). Deletions cut 2 bases from V and 4 bases from J, with 9 bases between. CDR1 is MDHEN, CDR2 SYDVKM, per germline. There are 13 residues in the CDR3. CDR3 in DNA: TGTGCCAGCAGTTTACCAGGGAGGTACGAGCAGTACTTC. Protein product: CASSLPGRYEQYF.

The chain links TRBV6-5 to TRBJ1-1, with 7 bases lining up with TRBD1. This CDR3 spans 13 amino acids. CDR1 MNHEY and CDR2 SVGAGI come from the germline V gene. Trimming cost V 9 bases and J 2 bases; bases outside gene matches: 6. The CDR3 DNA reads TGTGCCAGTCTGGCAGGGGGAAACACTGAAGCTTTCTTT. It translates to CASLAGGNTEAFF.

V is TRBV7-9 and J is TRBJ2-7; 11 bases are a match to TRBD2. The CDR3 covers 16 residues. Germline V CDR1 and CDR2: SEHNR, FQNEAQ (reference sequence). V lost 2 bases to trimming and J lost 4 bases; unmatched junction nucleotides: 7. The CDR3 spells CASSLLSGRVRYEQYF. In nucleotides, the CDR3 is TGTGCCAGCAGCTTACTTAGCGGGAGGGTGAGGTACGAGCAGTACTTC.

This clone was counted only a few times. The chain carries TRBV21-1 and TRBJ1-5; the listed D gene, TRBD1, was not tested against the DNA. TRBV21-1 is deemed a pseudogene. This CDR3 contains 20 residues. The CDR3 loop reads CASSKARYPQGAGGDQPQHF. CDR3 in DNA: TGTGCCAGCAGCAAAGCGCGTTACCCCCAGGGGGCTGGGGGAGATCAGCCCCAGCATTTT.

The rearrangement joins TRBV15 to TRBJ1-5; D not resolved. There are 16 residues in the CDR3. The germline V gene encodes CDR1 LNHNV and CDR2 YYDKDF (reference sequence). The V end was cut by 0 bases, the J end by 0 bases, with 9 bases between. CDR3 DNA: TGTGCCACCAGCAGAGATTCCAAGATTAGCAATCAGCCCCAGCATTTT. Translation: CATSRDSKISNQPQHF.

As for this clone: The limits of the CDR3 on the DNA are not certain, so only TCRdb's listed CDR3 is given. The chain is built from TRBV7-5 and TRBJ1-3. TRBV7-5 is shown as a pseudogene. The CDR3 is 17 residues long, ends included. The CDR3 reads CARSLVGGVGSGNTIYF.

This clone was observed a handful of times. This rearrangement joins TRBV20-1 to TRBJ2-1; D is ambiguous. The germline V and J ends were trimmed by 2 bases and 8 bases, with 7 bases remaining between them. This CDR3 contains 11 residues. Germline V CDR1 and CDR2: DFQATT, SNEGSKA (reference sequence). The CDR3 DNA reads TGCAGTGCTAGATTCTTAGATGAGCAGTTCTTC. The encoded protein is CSARFLDEQFF.

The V and J genes are TRBV19 and TRBJ1-5; D ambiguous. Germline V gene sequence: CDR1 LNHDA, CDR2 SQIVND (reference sequence). The CDR3 is 13 residues long. Trimming cost V 11 bases and J 7 bases, with 18 bases left between them. CDR3 in DNA: TGTGCCGTATCGGGCGAGCGTAACCAGCCCCAGCATTTT. It encodes CAVSGERNQPQHF.

The chain carries TRBV4-3 and TRBJ1-2; maybe TRBD1 (5 bases). CDR1 and CDR2 from the germline V gene are LGHNA and YSLEER. The ends were cut back, 4 bases at V and 3 bases at J, with 15 bases in the middle. The CDR3 sequence is 15 residues long. The CDR3 sequence is CASSPLPGDDYGYTF. CDR3 nucleotide sequence: TGCGCCAGCAGCCCCCTTCCGGGGGACGACTATGGCTACACCTTC.

The chain uses TRBV9 and TRBJ1-1; TRBD1 might be the D (5 bases). Germline V lookup: CDR1 SGDLS, CDR2 YYNGEE. The V end was cut by 2 bases, the J end by 2 bases, with 16 bases between. The CDR3 covers 16 residues. The CDR3 coding sequence is TGTGCCAGCAGCGTCGAGGGGTCGGCTATTAACACTGAAGCTTTCTTT. Its translation is CASSVEGSAINTEAFF.